The sequence of this TCR beta chain was determined in a study of shared clonotypes between healthy human individuals. The table lists this clone with a count of one. Its specificity is unknown. Profiling relied on immunoSEQ multiplex PCR, and the TCRdb table lists in-frame clones only, not all of them. The repertoire includes approximately 710,000 clones, about nine tenths of them detected once, and about 34% sits in the top ten. Every donor was a Caucasian adult from Nashville, Tennessee. Notes on the study in general: Shared clonotypes: 4.5% to 6% naive CD4, roughly 3.8% naive CD8, around 2.4% memory CD4, 0.4% to 0.45% memory CD8.

The sequence was obtained from a man younger than 30 in good health. Some clones in this sample may be carry-over from other donors' samples. The sequenced material came from memory CD8+ T cells from PBMCs. Sample subset: CD45RO+ cells pooled with CCR7-negative TemRA cells.

The CDR3 loop is CAISESMYGGSSYNEQFF. CDR3 in DNA: TGTGCCATCAGTGAGTCGATGTATGGCGGGAGCTCCTACAATGAGCAGTTCTTC. The chain has TRBV10-3 and TRBJ2-1; 7 nucleotides match TRBD2. The CDR3 is 18 residues long. The V gene's germline CDR1 is ENHRY and CDR2 SYGVKD. With V trimmed by 0 bases and J by 0 bases, 8 bases remained unmatched.